The 28 T cell receptor beta chains in this list originate from one sample, sequenced in a study of CD8+CD57+ T cells in acquired aplastic anemia. The template for TCR beta VDJ and CDR3 sequence profiling was genomic DNA. TCRdb recomputed calls from the reads with MiXCR, one row per CDR3 protein. The sample carries hundreds of thousands of distinct CDR3 sequences, under 40% recorded once. Selection for sequencing was limited to patients who had shown CD8+CD57+ cell expansion by flow cytometry. The sample consisted of sorted CD4+, CD8+, or CD8+CD57+ T cells (not recorded which) from PBMCs. The receptors originated from a human donor with aplastic anemia.

The chain carries TRBV30 and TRBJ1-2; D not certain. Deletions cut 2 bases from V and 6 bases from J, with 16 bases between. Germline values: CDR1 GTSNPN, CDR2 SVGIG (reference sequence). This CDR3 spans 14 amino acids. CDR3 protein: CAWSPQCSGDGYTF. CDR3 nucleotide sequence: TGTGCCTGGAGTCCGCAGTGTAGCGGGGATGGCTACACCTTC. Looking up the rest from reference TRBV30 and TRBJ1-2 gives the full variable domain: SQTIHQWPATLVQPVGSPLSLECTVEGTSNPNLYWYRQAAGRGLQLLFYSVGIGQISSEVPQNLSASRPQDRQFILSSKKLLLSDSGFYLCAWSPQCSGDGYTFGSGTRLTVV.

The V and J genes are TRBV2 and TRBJ1-1; a possible D gene is TRBD1 (6 bases). The CDR3 has 15 amino acids. Trimming pared 4 bases from V and 9 bases from J, leaving 21 bases between. Germline CDR1 is SNHLY and CDR2 is FYNNEI. CDR3 nucleotide sequence: TGTGCCAGCAGTGGGCTGTCCAGCCTAGGGGGGAAAGCTTTCTTT. Protein product: CASSGLSSLGGKAFF.

V gene TRBV9 combines with J gene TRBJ2-5, with D possibly matching TRBD2 (6 bases). Germline CDR1 and CDR2: SGDLS and YYNGEE. Trimming left V 3 bases short and J 5 bases short, with 14 bases between. The CDR3 loop spans 14 amino acids. CDR3 nucleotides: TGTGCCAGCAGCGCCAGTGGGGGGAGGGAGACCCAGTACTTC. It is translated as CASSASGGRETQYF.

This clonotype was seen a handful of times. The chain is built from TRBV7-6 and TRBJ2-1; D not certain. CDR1 and CDR2 (germline): SGHVS, FNYEAQ. V was clipped by 5 bases and J by 4 bases, with 15 bases between them. The CDR3 extends over 15 amino acids. The CDR3 DNA follows: TGTGCCAGCAGCCACCCCACGGTGCAGTACAATGAGCAGTTCTTC. It translates to CASSHPTVQYNEQFF.

This clonotype showed up many times. This sequence joins TRBV2 and TRBJ1-5; D may be TRBD1 (6 bases). V dropped 6 bases and J dropped 0 bases, with 12 bases sitting between them. This CDR3 contains 15 residues. The germline gives CDR1 SNHLY, CDR2 FYNNEI. CDR3 sequence reads: CASRRDNYSNQPQHF. The CDR3 coding sequence is TGTGCCAGCAGACGGGACAACTATAGCAATCAGCCCCAGCATTTT.

This clonotype was seen a few times. This chain connects TRBV7-2 to TRBJ1-4; D is unresolved. Germline V CDR1 and CDR2: SGHTA, FQGNSA. The CDR3 runs to 12 residues. The V and J ends lost 5 bases and 2 bases respectively, with 3 bases between them. The DNA for the CDR3 is TGTGCCAGCAGCCCTACTAATGAAAAACTGTTTTTT. It specifies CASSPTNEKLFF.

The CDR3 region is CAWSGGQGNHEQYF. CDR3 nucleotide sequence: TGTGCCTGGAGTGGGGGACAGGGGAATCACGAGCAGTACTTC. This rearrangement joins TRBV19 to TRBJ2-7; 10 bases are a match to TRBD1. The CDR3 has 14 residues. Unmatched junction bases numbered 12, after V lost 11 bases and J lost 5 bases. CDR1 and CDR2 from the germline V gene are LNHDA and SQIVND (reference sequence).

V and J are TRBV25-1 and TRBJ1-1; 12 bases line up with TRBD1. The CDR3 has 16 amino acids. V shed 4 bases, J shed 6 bases, and the junction held 9 bases outside the gene matches. Germline CDR1 MGHDK, CDR2 SYGVNS. The CDR3 region has the DNA TGTGCCAGCAGTGGGACCGGGACAGGGGGCACTGCTGAAGCTTTCTTT. Amino acid sequence: CASSGTGTGGTAEAFF.

The V and J genes are TRBV7-2 and TRBJ1-6, with 12 bases aligning to TRBD1. The CDR3 totals 14 residues. CDR1 SGHTA and CDR2 FQGNSA come from the germline V gene. Trimming took 6 bases from V and 10 from J; bases not matched to a gene: 4. CDR3 DNA: TGTGCCAGCAGTGAAGGGACAGGGGGCTCACCCCTCCACTTT. This codes for CASSEGTGGSPLHF.

This clonotype was seen many times. The gene calls are TRBV19 and TRBJ1-2; no clear D gene. This CDR3 spans 13 amino acids. Germline V gene lookup returns CDR1 LNHDA and CDR2 SQIVND (reference sequence). The germline V and J ends were trimmed by 1 base and 6 bases, with 9 bases remaining between them. The CDR3 sequence is CASSIGGLNGYTF. In DNA form, the CDR3 reads TGTGCCAGTAGTATAGGAGGGCTGAATGGCTACACCTTC.

The count of this clonotype is one. The genes are TRBV29-1 and TRBJ2-3; TRBD1 aligns across 9 bases. CDR3 size: 16 residues. Germline CDR1 SQVTM, CDR2 ANQGSEA. The J segment lost 3 bases and the V segment lost 3 bases, leaving 10 bases of the junction unmatched. The CDR3 is CSVDKGQGGWTDTQYF. In DNA, the CDR3 is TGCAGCGTTGACAAGGGACAGGGAGGTTGGACAGATACGCAGTATTTT.

This clonotype has ten or more counts. CDR3 sequence reads: CASSLLGDNYGYTF. In nucleotides, the CDR3 is TGTGCCAGCAGCTTATTGGGGGACAACTATGGCTACACCTTC. This rearrangement joins TRBV7-2 to TRBJ1-2; D might be TRBD1 (5 bases). This CDR3 contains 14 residues. With 2 bases removed from V and 2 bases from J, the gap between germline ends came to 9 bases. Germline V gene sequence: CDR1 SGHTA, CDR2 FQGNSA.

The chain joins TRBV12-3 or TRBV12-4 to TRBJ2-3; 8 nucleotides line up with TRBD2. The CDR3 loop spans 17 amino acids. V was pared by 2 bases and J by 2 bases, with 9 bases of the junction left unmatched. DNA for the CDR3: TGTGCCAGCAGTTTACCCCGGGGGGGGACCCCCACAGATACGCAGTATTTT. Its translation is CASSLPRGGTPTDTQYF.

This clonotype was counted many times. V usage is TRBV2 and J usage is TRBJ1-3, with D tentatively TRBD1 (6 bases). The V gene lost 3 bases and the J gene lost 0 bases, with 18 bases spanning the gap. The CDR3 contains 18 residues. Germline lookup yields CDR1 SNHLY and CDR2 FYNNEI. The CDR3 loop is CASSESGGRAFSGNTIYF. In DNA form, the CDR3 reads TGTGCCAGCAGTGAGTCTGGGGGCAGGGCCTTCTCTGGAAACACCATATATTTT.

In regard to this clonotype: This may be a read error: a much more frequent sequence differs by one nucleotide. The V and J genes are TRBV9 and TRBJ1-6, with D hard to call. CDR1 and CDR2 from the germline V gene are SGDLS and YYNGEE. The V and J ends lost 3 bases and 7 bases respectively, with 14 bases between them. The length of the CDR3 is 15 residues. The CDR3 is CASSAGEGMNSPLHF. In nucleotides, the CDR3 is TGTGCCAGCAGCGCTGGGGAGGGCATGAATTCACCCCTCCACTTT. Full variable domain (rest looked up from reference TRBV9 and TRBJ1-6): DSGVTQTPKHLITATGQRVTLRCSPRSGDLSVYWYQQSLDQGLQFLIQYYNGEERAKGNILERFSAQQFPDLHSELNLSSLELGDSALYFCASSAGEGMNSPLHFGNGTRLTVT.

This clonotype was observed many times. The genes are TRBV24-1 and TRBJ1-1; D possibly corresponds to TRBD1 (5 bases). Trimming took 5 bases from V and 6 from J, leaving 12 bases between them. The CDR3 consists of 13 residues. The germline CDR1 and CDR2 sequences are KGHDR and SFDVKD. The CDR3 reads CATSGQGSSEAFF. The CDR3 coding sequence is TGTGCCACCAGTGGCCAGGGATCCTCTGAAGCTTTCTTT.

This clonotype was counted at least ten times. The chain is built from TRBV15 and TRBJ2-5, with D possibly TRBD2 on 6 matching bases. Germline values: CDR1 LNHNV, CDR2 YYDKDF (reference sequence). This CDR3 is built from 15 residues. The V end lost 0 bases, the J end lost 5 bases, and 13 bases lay between the germline ends. The CDR3 bases are TGTGCCACCAGCAGAGATAACCGGGCGGGGGAGACCCAGTACTTC. Encoded protein: CATSRDNRAGETQYF.

The CDR3 nucleotides read TGCTGGCAGGGGGCTAACTATGGCTACACCTTC. Its translation is CWQGANYGYTF. This chain links TRBV10-1 with TRBJ1-2, with 7 positions matching TRBD1. This CDR3 is 11 amino acids long. Germline CDR1 WNHNN, CDR2 SYGVQD (reference sequence).

In regard to this clonotype: This may arise from a read error, as a much more abundant clone is one base away. The J gene is TRBJ1-1, the V gene TRBV6-4; 8 nucleotides match TRBD1. Per germline, CDR1 MRHNA and CDR2 SNTAGT. The CDR3 length is 13 residues. Trimming removed 9 bases from V and 0 bases from J; junction bases left unmatched: 3. Written as DNA, the CDR3 is TGTGCCAGTCGACAGGGGATGAACACTGAAGCTTTCTTT. This encodes CASRQGMNTEAFF.

The chain employs TRBV20-1 and TRBJ2-7; no firm D call. The length of the CDR3 is 11 residues. Germline CDR1 DFQATT, CDR2 SNEGSKA (reference sequence). Trimming shortened V by 7 bases and J by 2 bases, and 9 bases separated the two germline ends. CDR3 sequence (DNA): TGCAGTGAGCTCCTAGCCTACGAGCAGTACTTC. This gives the protein CSELLAYEQYF.

This clonotype appeared once. The chain employs TRBV19 and TRBJ1-5, with D possibly matching TRBD1 (5 bases). Looked up from germline, CDR1 is LNHDA and CDR2 is SQIVND (reference sequence). This CDR3 has 12 amino acids. V lost 9 bases and J lost 3, with 9 bases in between. This chain's CDR3 is CASRANNQPQHF. CDR3 DNA sequence: TGTGCCAGCAGGGCTAACAATCAGCCCCAGCATTTT.

This clonotype was picked up a small number of times. This chain uses TRBV12-5 with TRBJ1-4; 7 bases line up with TRBD1. Germline-derived CDR1 and CDR2 are LGHNT and FRNRAP. There are 15 residues in the CDR3. V lost 4 bases to trimming and J lost 4 bases; unmatched junction nucleotides: 6. For the CDR3, the DNA is TGTGCTAGTGGTTCCACCCGGGACAGTAATGAAAAACTGTTTTTT. Its translation is CASGSTRDSNEKLFF.

The rearrangement links TRBV7-8 to TRBJ2-7, with 14 bases matching TRBD2. The CDR3 extends over 16 amino acids. CDR1 is SGHVS and CDR2 is FQNEAQ in the germline V gene. Germline trimming cut 5 bases from V and 6 bases from J; bases unmatched to any gene: 9. The CDR3, as DNA: TGTGCCAGCAGCCAACCGGGACTAGCGGGAGTTGCCGAGCAGTACTTC. As protein: CASSQPGLAGVAEQYF.

This clonotype has more than one count but fewer than ten. The chain uses TRBV4-2 and TRBJ2-7, with no clear D. The CDR3 runs 14 residues. V lost 0 bases and J lost 6, with 12 bases in between. The germline CDR1 and CDR2 sequences are LGHNA and YNFKEQ. The CDR3 here is CASSQDHGDAEQYF. The CDR3 DNA is TGTGCCAGCAGCCAAGATCACGGAGACGCCGAGCAGTACTTC.

The V gene is TRBV20-1, the J gene TRBJ2-1; 7 bases map to TRBD2. The CDR3 is made up of 15 amino acids. V trimming: 6 bases; J trimming: 1 base; junction bases outside the gene matches: 9. Germline V gene lookup returns CDR1 DFQATT and CDR2 SNEGSKA (reference sequence). The DNA for the CDR3 is TGCAGTGCCAAGTTGGCGGGGGATTCCTACAATGAGCAGTTCTTC. Translated, it gives CSAKLAGDSYNEQFF.

Ten or more counts support this clonotype. The junction does not match germline at one end; this may be a read error. The chain links TRBV2 to TRBJ1-1; D gene uncertain. Germline CDR1 reads SNHLY; CDR2 reads FYNNEI. The CDR3 runs 16 residues. The CDR3 DNA follows: TGTGCCAGCAGTGAAGGAATGGTGGAAGGGAACTCTGAAGCTTTCTTT. Translation gives CASSEGMVEGNSEAFF.

V gene TRBV9 combines with J gene TRBJ2-4; 10 positions match TRBD2. V lost 0 bases and J lost 8; bases outside the gene matches: 8. The CDR3 is 16 residues long. In germline, CDR1 is SGDLS, CDR2 YYNGEE. The CDR3 nucleotides are TGTGCCAGCAGCGTAGGAGGGGCTAGCGGGAGTCACATTCAGTACTTC. Translation: CASSVGGASGSHIQYF.

The chain links TRBV7-8 to TRBJ1-5; 8 bases align to TRBD1. CDR1 SGHVS and CDR2 FQNEAQ come from the germline V gene. With V trimmed by 1 base and J by 1 base, 0 bases remained unmatched. The CDR3 sequence is 15 residues long. CDR3 bases: TGTGCCAGCAGCTTAGGGGACAGGAGCAATCAGCCCCAGCATTTT. Its translation: CASSLGDRSNQPQHF.